Shown below are 3 T cell receptor beta chains from a single sample sequenced in a study of T cell repertoires in cytomegalovirus infection. TCRdb reprocessed the reads via MiXCR and lists one record per CDR3 protein. The sample lists approximately 200,000 distinct CDR3 sequences, roughly 27% occurring once. The sequenced sample consisted of PBMCs. The origin of the receptors is a human donor in good health (CMV status not recorded). Some clones in this sample may be carry-over from other donors' samples.

The chain links TRBV29-1 to TRBJ1-2; TRBD1 matches at 8 bases. The CDR3 consists of 13 residues. The J segment lost 2 bases and the V segment lost 6 bases, leaving 5 bases of the junction unmatched. Germline loops: CDR1 SQVTM, CDR2 ANQGSEA. The CDR3 DNA follows: TGCAGCGTGTCAGGGGGCCCCAACTATGGCTACACCTTC. Protein sequence: CSVSGGPNYGYTF.

A remark on this clonotype: A single base separates this from a much larger clone, so it may be a read error. The gene calls are TRBV25-1 and TRBJ2-5, with 9 bases lining up with TRBD2. CDR1 is MGHDK, CDR2 SYGVNS, per germline. Losses at the gene ends were 5 bases for V and 6 bases for J; bases not matched to a gene: 10. The length of the CDR3 is 15 residues. The CDR3 DNA sequence: TGTGCCAGCAGTCAGGGCGGGGGGGCCGGTAAGACCCAGTACTTC. Translated: CASSQGGGAGKTQYF.

V usage is TRBV28 and J usage is TRBJ2-1, with D tentatively TRBD1 (5 bases). The V end was cut by 6 bases, the J end by 13 bases, with 22 bases between. Looked up from germline, CDR1 is MDHEN and CDR2 is SYDVKM. This CDR3 contains 14 residues. The CDR3 DNA sequence: TGTGCCAGCAGCCAAGACCAGGGCGGAGCCCCCCAGTTCTTC. Its protein is CASSQDQGGAPQFF.